The 30 T cell receptor beta chains below all came from one sample that was sequenced in a study of Ad26.COV2.S vaccination and SARS-CoV-2 variants. As for treatment: over 15 received Ad26.COV2.S at low or high dose, single or two shots; roughly five received placebo; per-sample allocation not given. At day 63 after the first vaccine or placebo injection, samples were drawn. Sequencing used immunoSEQ multiplex PCR; TCRdb keeps in-frame clones, though not all of them. The sample yields roughly 300,000 clones, 85% to 90% seen once. The sequenced sample was peripheral blood, obtained in a trial of Ad26.COV2.S vaccine versus placebo. These receptors all come from a person aged 18-60 years who received the Ad26.COV2.S COVID-19 vaccine or a placebo.

V and J are TRBV27 and TRBJ2-5; D not certain. Trimming pared 5 bases from V and 4 bases from J, leaving 11 bases between. The CDR3 extends over 13 amino acids. Germline CDR1 and CDR2: MNHEY and SMNVEV (reference sequence). For the CDR3, the DNA is TGTGCCAGCAGTCCGGGTCGAAGAGAGACCCAGTACTTC. Residues: CASSPGRRETQYF.

The chain joins TRBV3-1 (or the pseudogene TRBV3-2) to TRBJ1-1; D is possibly TRBD1 (5 bases). The CDR3 spans 15 residues. Germline V CDR1 and CDR2: LGHDT, YNNKEL (reference sequence). Trimming cost V 4 bases and J 6 bases, with 18 bases left between them. The CDR3 DNA reads as TGTGCCAGCAGCCGGGCGGGGGGATGGGGACCTGAAGCTTTCTTT. Its protein is CASSRAGGWGPEAFF.

This clone was detected only a few times. This chain connects TRBV19 to TRBJ1-1, with D unresolved. Trimming left V 3 bases short and J 1 base short, with 6 bases between. Germline-derived CDR1 and CDR2 are LNHDA and SQIVND (reference sequence). The CDR3 runs to 13 residues. The CDR3 loop reads CASSIAANTEAFF. CDR3 DNA sequence: TGTGCCAGTAGTATTGCTGCGAACACTGAAGCTTTCTTT.

The chain's CDR3 is CASRAGLATYEQYF. The CDR3 DNA is TGTGCCAGCAGGGCGGGACTAGCCACCTACGAGCAGTACTTC. The rearrangement uses TRBV2 and TRBJ2-7; 9 bases match TRBD2. Germline values: CDR1 SNHLY, CDR2 FYNNEI. The length of the CDR3 is 14 residues. Germline trimming cut 6 bases from V and 2 bases from J; bases unmatched to any gene: 5.

This chain links TRBV11-2 with TRBJ2-1; D remains ambiguous. Trimming shortened V by 1 base and J by 6 bases, and 10 bases separated the two germline ends. CDR3 size: 14 residues. Germline V gives CDR1 SGHAT, CDR2 FQNNGV. The DNA for the CDR3 is TGTGCCAGCAGCTTAGCGGCACCTCTCAATGAGCAGTTCTTC. Protein: CASSLAAPLNEQFF.

This rearrangement joins TRBV6-6 to TRBJ2-7; the D gene is possibly TRBD1 (6 bases). V lost 5 bases and J lost 2, with 13 bases in between. The CDR3 runs 14 residues. Germline V gene lookup returns CDR1 MNHNY and CDR2 SVGAGI (reference sequence). The CDR3 DNA follows: TGTGCCAGCAGTCCGACAGGCCTTACCTACGAGCAGTACTTC. Translating it yields CASSPTGLTYEQYF.

The chain carries TRBV11-3 and TRBJ1-1; possible D gene TRBD1, 5 bases. Germline CDR1 and CDR2: SGHNT and YENEEA. The ends were cut back, 2 bases at V and 0 bases at J, with 16 bases in the middle. The CDR3 sequence is 17 residues long. The CDR3 DNA follows: TGTGCCAGCAGCTTACGGGGGACGGAACTTATGAACACTGAAGCTTTCTTT. Translating gives CASSLRGTELMNTEAFF. The full variable domain, rest sourced from reference TRBV11-3 and TRBJ1-1, is EAGVVQSPRYKIIEKKQPVAFWCNPISGHNTLYWYLQNLGQGPELLIRYENEEAVDDSQLPKDRFSAERLKGVDSTLKIQPAELGDSAVYLCASSLRGTELMNTEAFFGQGTRLTVV.

The chain employs TRBV29-1 and TRBJ2-1, with D perhaps matching TRBD2 (6 bases). CDR1 SQVTM and CDR2 ANQGSEA come from the germline V gene. Trimming removed 3 bases from V and 4 bases from J, with 13 bases in between. The CDR3 runs to 14 residues. In DNA, the CDR3 is TGCAGCGTTGAGTGGGGAGGTCCATACAATGAGCAGTTCTTC. Translated, it gives CSVEWGGPYNEQFF.

The chain carries TRBV13 and TRBJ2-3; 7 bases align to TRBD2. The CDR3 spans 17 residues. Germline CDR1 PRHDT, CDR2 FYEKMQ (reference sequence). V lost 5 bases to trimming and J lost 6 bases; unmatched junction nucleotides: 17. The CDR3, as DNA: TGTGCCAGCAGCCTCAAAGCGGGGATCTCATTAATGGATACGCAGTATTTT. It is translated as CASSLKAGISLMDTQYF.

CDR3 region: CASSPRQGYTGELFF. The CDR3 DNA reads TGTGCCAGCAGCCCTAGACAGGGTTACACCGGGGAGCTGTTTTTT. The J gene is TRBJ2-2, the V gene TRBV28; 7 bases match TRBD1. Germline CDR1 is MDHEN and CDR2 is SYDVKM. Trimming took 6 bases from V and 3 from J; bases not matched to a gene: 7. The CDR3 is made up of 15 amino acids.

The J gene is TRBJ2-5, the V gene TRBV7-8; unclear D gene. The CDR3 runs 14 residues. Germline V gene data show CDR1 as SGHVS and CDR2 as FQNEAQ. V lost 6 bases, J lost 2 bases, and 13 bases lay in between. In nucleotides, the CDR3 is TGTGCCAGCAGTCTATCGACCACACAAGAGACCCAGTACTTC. This encodes CASSLSTTQETQYF.

The DNA for the CDR3 is TGTGCCAGCAACCTAGGGGAGAACACAGATACGCAGTATTTT. Translating it yields CASNLGENTDTQYF. V usage is TRBV5-8 and J usage is TRBJ2-3; perhaps D is TRBD1 or TRBD2 (5 bases each). The CDR3 contains 14 residues. Germline assignment: CDR1 SGHTS and CDR2 YDEGEE. V gave up 6 bases and J gave up 2 bases, with 13 bases separating them.

The chain combines TRBV28 with TRBJ2-1, with D unresolved. The V end lost 6 bases, the J end lost 8 bases, and 11 bases lay between the germline ends. The CDR3 runs 12 residues. Germline-derived CDR1 and CDR2 are MDHEN and SYDVKM. As DNA, the CDR3 is TGTGCCAGCAGCATAACTGTACATGAGCAGTTCTTC. Translated, it gives CASSITVHEQFF.

CDR3 sequence reads: CASSLGGQTEAFF. The DNA for the CDR3 is TGTGCCAGCAGCTTAGGAGGACAGACTGAAGCTTTCTTT. The chain joins TRBV7-8 to TRBJ1-1, with D possibly matching TRBD1 (6 bases). The germline V gene has CDR1 SGHVS and CDR2 FQNEAQ. V was shortened by 1 base and J by 5 bases, with 8 bases between the two germline ends. This CDR3 has 13 amino acids. Drawing the rest from reference TRBV7-8 and TRBJ1-1, the complete variable domain is GAGVSQSPRYKVAKRGQDVALRCDPISGHVSLFWYQQALGQGPEFLTYFQNEAQLDKSGLPSDRFFAERPEGSVSTLKIQRTQQEDSAVYLCASSLGGQTEAFFGQGTRLTVV.

The chain has TRBV19 and TRBJ1-5; 8 nucleotides line up with TRBD1. The CDR3 runs 16 residues. After removal of 5 bases from V and 4 bases from J, the junction contained 10 bases not matched to a gene. The germline gives CDR1 LNHDA, CDR2 SQIVND (reference sequence). CDR3 region: CASSGRDRGRNQPQHF. The DNA for the CDR3 is TGTGCCAGTAGTGGGAGAGACAGGGGTCGAAATCAGCCCCAGCATTTT.

The chain combines TRBV7-2 with TRBJ1-1; 10 bases fit TRBD1. This CDR3 contains 15 residues. CDR1 and CDR2 from the germline V gene are SGHTA and FQGNSA. V trimming: 6 bases; J trimming: 6 bases; junction bases outside the gene matches: 10. CDR3 residues: CASRQTRTGGAEAFF. CDR3 sequence (DNA): TGTGCCAGCAGACAGACGCGGACAGGGGGGGCTGAAGCTTTCTTT.

The chain joins TRBV3-1 (or the pseudogene TRBV3-2) to TRBJ2-3; TRBD2 aligns across 7 bases. The CDR3 is made up of 17 amino acids. Germline loops: CDR1 LGHDT, CDR2 YNNKEL (reference sequence). The V gene end was trimmed by 0 bases and the J gene end by 3 bases; junction bases not matched to a gene: 9. CDR3 region: CASSQELWAGETDTQYF. Here the CDR3 DNA reads TGTGCCAGCAGCCAAGAATTATGGGCGGGGGAGACAGATACGCAGTATTTT.

This rearrangement joins TRBV5-1 to TRBJ2-7; the D is unclear. Germline V gene data show CDR1 as SGHRS and CDR2 as YFSETQ. This CDR3 comprises 14 residues. V was pared by 2 bases and J by 3 bases, with 12 bases between. Written as DNA, the CDR3 is TGCGCCAGCAGCTTCGGCGGAATAATCTACGAGCAGTACTTC. Translated: CASSFGGIIYEQYF.

This clone was detected only a few times. The chain has TRBV10-1 and TRBJ1-4, with D unclear. Germline loops: CDR1 WNHNN, CDR2 SYGVQD (reference sequence). The ends were cut back, 3 bases at V and 7 bases at J, with 12 bases in the middle. This CDR3 has 14 amino acids. CDR3: CASSEGGWGEKLFF. The CDR3 nucleotides are TGCGCCAGCAGTGAAGGAGGTTGGGGTGAAAAACTGTTTTTT.

This clone is a singleton in its sample. This chain connects TRBV5-6 to TRBJ1-2, with D unresolved. From germline, CDR1 is SGHDT and CDR2 YYEEEE. Deletions cut 2 bases from V and 10 bases from J, with 9 bases between. The CDR3 has 11 amino acids. Here the CDR3 DNA reads TGTGCCAGCAGCTTTTTAGTGAACTACACCTTC. Translation: CASSFLVNYTF.

This chain uses TRBV6-5 with TRBJ2-7, with 11 bases that match TRBD2. Trimming at V came to 7 bases and at J to 2 bases, leaving 4 bases not matched to a gene. Germline loops: CDR1 MNHEY, CDR2 SVGAGI. The CDR3 spans 14 residues. The chain's CDR3 is CASNPGLAAYEQYF. The CDR3 DNA sequence: TGTGCCAGCAATCCGGGACTAGCGGCCTACGAGCAGTACTTC.

This chain links TRBV6-1 with TRBJ1-5; unclear D gene. Trimming took off 1 base at V and 3 bases at J, with 10 bases between the two ends. Germline V gene data show CDR1 as MNHNS and CDR2 as SASEGT. The CDR3 runs to 15 residues. The CDR3 here is CASSEGWELNQPQHF. The CDR3 DNA is TGTGCCAGCAGTGAAGGATGGGAGCTCAATCAGCCCCAGCATTTT.

The V call is TRBV6-1, the J call TRBJ1-5; tentative D call: TRBD1 (5 bases). Deletions cut 2 bases from V and 1 base from J, with 12 bases between. This CDR3 is built from 16 residues. Looked up from germline, CDR1 is MNHNS and CDR2 is SASEGT. CDR3: CASSEHWGISNQPQHF. CDR3 DNA sequence: TGTGCCAGCAGTGAACATTGGGGGATAAGCAATCAGCCCCAGCATTTT.

This clone was observed once. The rearrangement joins TRBV6-2 or TRBV6-3 to TRBJ2-5; D possibly corresponds to TRBD1 (6 bases). The V and J ends lost 5 bases and 6 bases respectively, with 13 bases between them. Germline CDR1 MNHEY, CDR2 SVGEGT. CDR3 length: 13 amino acids. The CDR3 spells CASSPQGLKTQYF. The DNA of the CDR3 is TGTGCCAGCAGTCCGCAGGGGTTAAAGACCCAGTACTTC.

The J gene is TRBJ2-1, the V gene TRBV27; either TRBD1 or TRBD2 may supply D (5 bases each). From germline, CDR1 is MNHEY and CDR2 SMNVEV (reference sequence). Trimming stripped 2 bases from V and 4 bases from J, with 9 bases between. This CDR3 comprises 14 residues. CDR3 residues: CASSLRGVYNEQFF. The DNA of the CDR3 is TGTGCCAGCAGTTTAAGGGGAGTTTACAATGAGCAGTTCTTC.

V and J are TRBV29-1 and TRBJ1-6; D is possibly TRBD1 (5 bases). Per germline, CDR1 SQVTM and CDR2 ANQGSEA. Trimming took 7 bases from V and 14 from J, leaving 21 bases between them. The CDR3 has 13 amino acids. CDR3 in amino acids: CSAKAGRGSALHF. CDR3 coding DNA: TGCAGCGCTAAGGCAGGGAGGGGTTCGGCCCTCCACTTT.

The chain combines TRBV4-1 with TRBJ1-5; tentatively, D is TRBD1 (5 bases). The germline gives CDR1 MGHRA, CDR2 YSYEKL. The ends were cut back, 4 bases at V and 0 bases at J, with 10 bases in the middle. This CDR3 is 15 amino acids long. The CDR3 is CASSPTVSSNQPQHF. The DNA of the CDR3 is TGCGCCAGCAGCCCGACAGTCAGTAGCAATCAGCCCCAGCATTTT.

The chain combines TRBV6-1 with TRBJ2-1; D call uncertain. The V end lost 2 bases, the J end lost 9 bases, and 5 bases lay between the germline ends. Germline V gene sequence: CDR1 MNHNS, CDR2 SASEGT. The CDR3 covers 11 residues. CDR3: CASSEYAEQFF. CDR3 sequence (DNA): TGTGCCAGCAGTGAATACGCTGAGCAGTTCTTC.

CDR3 region: CASSESSGSMAKNIQYF. CDR3 nucleotides: TGCGCCAGCAGCGAGAGTAGCGGGAGTATGGCAAAAAACATTCAGTACTTC. The chain joins TRBV5-1 to TRBJ2-4; 9 bases line up with TRBD2. CDR1 SGHRS and CDR2 YFSETQ come from the germline V gene. V was pared by 4 bases and J by 4 bases, with 12 bases of the junction left unmatched. CDR3 length equals 17 residues.

The CDR3 DNA is TGTGCCAGCAGCTTAGCAGGGTTTCAGTTGAGCTCCTATAATTCACCCCTCCACTTT. As protein: CASSLAGFQLSSYNSPLHF. The V gene is TRBV7-8, the J gene TRBJ1-6, with D uncertain. Germline loops: CDR1 SGHVS, CDR2 FQNEAQ. The CDR3 runs to 19 residues. With 0 bases removed from V and 0 bases from J, the gap between germline ends came to 15 bases.